The T cell receptor beta chain under discussion was sequenced for a study of OX40 agonist ivuxolimab in advanced cancers. The method was immunoSEQ multiplex PCR; TCRdb's version includes in-frame clones alone and lacks a portion of them. This table holds more than 75,000 clones, 75% to 90% found once. V gave up 8 bases and J gave up 4 bases, with 16 bases separating them. Germline lookup yields CDR1 MNHEY and CDR2 SMNVEV (reference sequence). CDR3 length: 14 residues. Sequenced here: CD4+ or CD8+ T cells sorted from blood, sampled in a trial of the OX40 agonist ivuxolimab. This chain uses TRBV27 with TRBJ2-3; D perhaps matches TRBD1 (6 bases). The TCR sequence derives from an adult with an advanced solid tumor such as melanoma, head and neck, liver or kidney cancer. The CDR3 DNA follows: TGTGCCAGCCGCCACAGGGATGGGGCAGATACGCAGTATTTT. Encoded protein: CASRHRDGADTQYF.